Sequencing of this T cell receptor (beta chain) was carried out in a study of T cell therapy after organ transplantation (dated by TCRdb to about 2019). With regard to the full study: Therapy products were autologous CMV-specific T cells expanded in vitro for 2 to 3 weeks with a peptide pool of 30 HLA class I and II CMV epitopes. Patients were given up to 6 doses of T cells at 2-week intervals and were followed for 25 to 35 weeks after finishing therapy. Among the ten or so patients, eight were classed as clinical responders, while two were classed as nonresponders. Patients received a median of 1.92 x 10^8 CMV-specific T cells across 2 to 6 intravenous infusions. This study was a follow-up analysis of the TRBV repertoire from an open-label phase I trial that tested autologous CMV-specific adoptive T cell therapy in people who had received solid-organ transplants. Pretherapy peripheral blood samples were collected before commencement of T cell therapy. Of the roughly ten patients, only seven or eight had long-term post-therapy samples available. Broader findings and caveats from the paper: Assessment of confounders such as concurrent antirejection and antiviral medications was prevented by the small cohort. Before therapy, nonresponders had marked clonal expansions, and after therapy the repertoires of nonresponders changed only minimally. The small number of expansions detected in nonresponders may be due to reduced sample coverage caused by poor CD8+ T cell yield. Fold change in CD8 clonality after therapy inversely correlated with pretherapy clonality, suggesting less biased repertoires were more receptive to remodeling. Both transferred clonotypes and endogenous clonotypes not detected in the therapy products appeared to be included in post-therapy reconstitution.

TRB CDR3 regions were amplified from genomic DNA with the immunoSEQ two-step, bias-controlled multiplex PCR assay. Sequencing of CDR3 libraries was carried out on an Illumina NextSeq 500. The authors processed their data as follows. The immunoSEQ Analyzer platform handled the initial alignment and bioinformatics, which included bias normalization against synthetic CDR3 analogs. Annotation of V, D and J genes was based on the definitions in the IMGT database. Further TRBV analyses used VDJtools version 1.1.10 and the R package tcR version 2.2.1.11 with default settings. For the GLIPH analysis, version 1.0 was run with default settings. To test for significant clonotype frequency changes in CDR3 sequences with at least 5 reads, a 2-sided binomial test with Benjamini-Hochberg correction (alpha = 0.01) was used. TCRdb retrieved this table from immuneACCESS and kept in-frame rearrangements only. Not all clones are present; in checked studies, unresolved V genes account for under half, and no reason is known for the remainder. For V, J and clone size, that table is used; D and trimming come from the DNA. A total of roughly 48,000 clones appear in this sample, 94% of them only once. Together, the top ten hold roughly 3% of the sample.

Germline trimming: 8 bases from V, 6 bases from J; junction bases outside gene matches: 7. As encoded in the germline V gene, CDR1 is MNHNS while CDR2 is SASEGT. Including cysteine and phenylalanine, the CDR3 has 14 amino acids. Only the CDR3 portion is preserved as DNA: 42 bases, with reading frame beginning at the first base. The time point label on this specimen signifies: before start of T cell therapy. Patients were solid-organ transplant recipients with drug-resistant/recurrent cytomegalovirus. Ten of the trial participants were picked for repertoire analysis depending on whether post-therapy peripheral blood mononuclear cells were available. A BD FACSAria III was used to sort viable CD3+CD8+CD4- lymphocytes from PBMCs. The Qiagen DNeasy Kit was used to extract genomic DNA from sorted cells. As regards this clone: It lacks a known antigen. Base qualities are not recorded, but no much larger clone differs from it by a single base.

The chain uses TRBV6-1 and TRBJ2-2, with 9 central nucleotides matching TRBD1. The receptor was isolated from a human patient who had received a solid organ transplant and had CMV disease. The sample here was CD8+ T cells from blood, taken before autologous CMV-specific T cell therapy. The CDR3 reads CASFLQGAAGELFF. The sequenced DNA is TGTGCCAGCTTCCTACAGGGGGCGGCCGGGGAGCTGTTTTTT.